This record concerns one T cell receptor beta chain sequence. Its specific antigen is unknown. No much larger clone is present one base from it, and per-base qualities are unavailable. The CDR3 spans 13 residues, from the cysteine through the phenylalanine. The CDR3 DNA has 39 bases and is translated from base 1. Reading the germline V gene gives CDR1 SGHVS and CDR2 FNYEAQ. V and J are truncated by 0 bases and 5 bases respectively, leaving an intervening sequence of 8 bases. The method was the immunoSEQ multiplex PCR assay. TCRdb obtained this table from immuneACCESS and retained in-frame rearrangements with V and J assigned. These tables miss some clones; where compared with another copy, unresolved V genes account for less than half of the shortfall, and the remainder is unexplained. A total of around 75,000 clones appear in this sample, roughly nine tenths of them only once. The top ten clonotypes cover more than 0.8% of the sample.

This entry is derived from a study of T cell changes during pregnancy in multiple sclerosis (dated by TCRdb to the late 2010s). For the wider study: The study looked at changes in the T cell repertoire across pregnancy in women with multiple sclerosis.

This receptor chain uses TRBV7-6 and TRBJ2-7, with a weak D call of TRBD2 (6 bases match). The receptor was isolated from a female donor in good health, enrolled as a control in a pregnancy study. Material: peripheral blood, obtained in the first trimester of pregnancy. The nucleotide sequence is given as TGTGCCAGCAGCTTAGCGGCGGGGCACGAGCAGTACTTC. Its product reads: CASSLAAGHEQYF.